The clone carrying this T cell receptor beta chain was seen a single time. Its target is unknown. This entry belongs to a study of OX40 agonist ivuxolimab in advanced cancers. Overall study context: Three partial responders included one hepatocellular carcinoma patient and two cutaneous melanoma patients. Findings and limits, study-wide: Normalized expansion of T-cell clones was also low for some nonresponders. Among patients with partial responses at 0.1-3.0 mg/kg, clonal expansion was among the lowest.

TCRdb keeps only in-frame clones here, not all; method: immunoSEQ multiplex PCR. The sample records 60,000 to 85,000 clones, 75% to 90% being singletons. Looked up from germline, CDR1 is SGHNT and CDR2 is YENEEA. This CDR3 has 14 residues. Deletions cut 2 bases from V and 5 bases from J, with 12 bases between. The sequenced sample was CD4+ or CD8+ T cells sorted from blood, obtained in a trial of the OX40 agonist ivuxolimab. The V and J genes are TRBV11-3 and TRBJ1-1; D perhaps matches TRBD1 (5 bases). The clonotype originates from an adult with an advanced solid tumor such as melanoma, head and neck, liver or kidney cancer. The CDR3 here is CASSLIRDGTEAFF. DNA for the CDR3: TGTGCCAGCAGCTTAATCCGGGACGGGACTGAAGCTTTCTTT.